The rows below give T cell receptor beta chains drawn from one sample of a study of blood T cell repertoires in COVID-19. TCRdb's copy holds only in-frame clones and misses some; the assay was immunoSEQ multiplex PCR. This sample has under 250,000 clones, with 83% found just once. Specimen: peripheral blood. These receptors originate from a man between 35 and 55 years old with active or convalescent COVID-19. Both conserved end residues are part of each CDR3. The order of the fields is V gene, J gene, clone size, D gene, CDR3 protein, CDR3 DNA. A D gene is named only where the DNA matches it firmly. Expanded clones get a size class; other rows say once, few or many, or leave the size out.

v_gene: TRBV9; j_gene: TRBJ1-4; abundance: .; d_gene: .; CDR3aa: CASSPSLVNEKLFF; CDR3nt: TGTGCCAGCAGCCCTTCGTTAGTCAATGAAAAACTGTTTTTT
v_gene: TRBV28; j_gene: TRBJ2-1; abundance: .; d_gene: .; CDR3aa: CASSRGTGTREQFF; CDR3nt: TGTGCCAGCAGCCGGGGGACGGGCACGAGGGAGCAGTTCTTC
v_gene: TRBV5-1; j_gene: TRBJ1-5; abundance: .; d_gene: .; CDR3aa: CASSWGPGSNQPQHF; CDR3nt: TGCGCCAGCAGCTGGGGGCCTGGGAGCAATCAGCCCCAGCATTTT
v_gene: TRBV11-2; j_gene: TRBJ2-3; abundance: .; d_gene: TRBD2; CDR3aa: CASSFTSATDTQYF; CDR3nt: TGTGCCAGCAGCTTTACTAGCGCGACAGATACGCAGTATTTT
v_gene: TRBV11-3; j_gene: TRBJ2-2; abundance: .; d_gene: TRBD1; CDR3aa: CASSTGTGGTGELFF; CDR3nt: TGTGCCAGCAGCACCGGGACAGGGGGAACCGGGGAGCTGTTTTTT
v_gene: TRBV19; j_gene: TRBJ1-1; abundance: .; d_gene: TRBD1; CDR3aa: CASRAGTDTEAFF; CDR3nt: TGTGCCAGTAGGGCGGGGACAGACACTGAAGCTTTCTTT
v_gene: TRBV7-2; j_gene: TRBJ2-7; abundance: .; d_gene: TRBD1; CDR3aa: CASSLEGQGAEKYF; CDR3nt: TGTGCCAGCAGCTTAGAAGGACAGGGGGCGGAGAAGTACTTC
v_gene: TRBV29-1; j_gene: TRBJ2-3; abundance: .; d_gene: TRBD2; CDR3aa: CSVTTSGALDTQYF; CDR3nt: TGCAGCGTAACAACTAGCGGGGCCCTGGATACGCAGTATTTT
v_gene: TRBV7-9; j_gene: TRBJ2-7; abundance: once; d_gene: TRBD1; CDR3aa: CASSYSTGAREQYF; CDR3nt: TGTGCCAGCAGCTACTCGACAGGGGCCCGAGAGCAGTACTTC
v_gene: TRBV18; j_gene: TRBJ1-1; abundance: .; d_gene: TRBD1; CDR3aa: CASSPPLGQGHTEAFF; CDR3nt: TGTGCCAGCTCACCACCTTTAGGACAGGGTCACACTGAAGCTTTCTTT
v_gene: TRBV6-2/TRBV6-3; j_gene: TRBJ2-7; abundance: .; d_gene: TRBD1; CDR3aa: CASSSPTGTFYEQYF; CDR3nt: TGTGCCAGCAGTTCCCCGACAGGGACCTTCTACGAGCAGTACTTC
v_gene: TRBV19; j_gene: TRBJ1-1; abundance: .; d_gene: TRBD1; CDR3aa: CASSAQPGQGKVGEAFF; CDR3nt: TGTGCCAGTAGTGCACAACCGGGACAGGGGAAGGTTGGTGAAGCTTTCTTT
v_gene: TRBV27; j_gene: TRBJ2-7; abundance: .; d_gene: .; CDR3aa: CASSSNRESYEQYF; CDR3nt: TGTGCCAGCAGTTCAAACAGGGAGTCCTACGAGCAGTACTTC
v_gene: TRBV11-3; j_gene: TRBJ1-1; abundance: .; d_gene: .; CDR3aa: CASSLVHGGRTEAFF; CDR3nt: TGTGCCAGCAGCTTAGTTCACGGGGGAAGGACTGAAGCTTTCTTT
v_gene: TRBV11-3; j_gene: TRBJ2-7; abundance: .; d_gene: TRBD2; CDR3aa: CASSITSSGGDYEQYF; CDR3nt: TGTGCCAGCAGCATAACTAGTTCGGGGGGTGACTACGAGCAGTACTTC
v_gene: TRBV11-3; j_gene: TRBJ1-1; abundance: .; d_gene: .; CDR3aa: CASSLDLRNTEAFF; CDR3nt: TGTGCCAGCAGCTTAGATTTGCGGAACACTGAAGCTTTCTTT
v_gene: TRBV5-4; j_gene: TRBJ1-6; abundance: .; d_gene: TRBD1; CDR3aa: CASSRDRARNSPLHF; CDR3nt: TGTGCCAGCAGCCGGGACAGGGCGCGAAATTCACCCCTCCACTTT
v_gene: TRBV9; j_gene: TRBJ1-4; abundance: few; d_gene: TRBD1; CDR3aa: CASSVTGTGDEKLFF; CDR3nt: TGTGCCAGCAGCGTAACCGGGACAGGGGACGAAAAACTGTTTTTT
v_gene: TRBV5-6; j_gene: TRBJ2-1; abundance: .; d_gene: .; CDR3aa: CASSLGEGLGSYNEQFF; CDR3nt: TGTGCCAGCAGCTTGGGAGAGGGATTGGGCTCCTACAATGAGCAGTTCTTC
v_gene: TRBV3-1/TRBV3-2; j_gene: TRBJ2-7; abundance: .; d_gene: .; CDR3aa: CASSQVQGEQYF; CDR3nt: TGTGCCAGCAGCCAAGTACAGGGCGAGCAGTACTTC
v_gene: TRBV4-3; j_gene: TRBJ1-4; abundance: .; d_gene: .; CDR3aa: CASSQDFYPVRVEKLFF; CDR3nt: TGCGCCAGCAGCCAAGATTTCTACCCCGTCCGGGTGGAAAAACTGTTTTTT
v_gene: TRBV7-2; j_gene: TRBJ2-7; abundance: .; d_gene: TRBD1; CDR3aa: CASSLSSGGPYEQYF; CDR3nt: TGTGCCAGCAGCTTAAGTTCAGGGGGCCCCTACGAGCAGTACTTC
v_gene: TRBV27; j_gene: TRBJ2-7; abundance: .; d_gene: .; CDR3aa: CASSLQGSSGEQYF; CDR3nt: TGTGCCAGCAGTTTACAGGGGAGTTCGGGCGAGCAGTACTTC
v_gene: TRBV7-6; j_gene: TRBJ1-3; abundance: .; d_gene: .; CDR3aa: CATTLDSLNSGNTIYF; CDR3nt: TGTGCGACAACCCTGGACAGCCTTAACTCTGGAAACACCATATATTTT
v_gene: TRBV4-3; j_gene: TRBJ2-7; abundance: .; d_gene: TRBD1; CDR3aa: CASSQDPGQGGEQYF; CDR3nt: TGCGCCAGCAGCCAAGATCCTGGACAGGGAGGCGAGCAGTACTTC
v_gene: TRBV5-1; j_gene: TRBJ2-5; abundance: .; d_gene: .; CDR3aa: CASSSALQETQYF; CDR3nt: TGCGCCAGCAGCTCAGCGCTTCAAGAGACCCAGTACTTC
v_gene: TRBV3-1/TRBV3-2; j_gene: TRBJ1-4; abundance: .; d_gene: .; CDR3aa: CASSRRTAEKLFF; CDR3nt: TGTGCCAGCAGCCGGAGGACAGCCGAAAAACTGTTTTTT
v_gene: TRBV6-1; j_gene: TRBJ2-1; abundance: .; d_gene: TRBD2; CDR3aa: CASSEGGLARNEQFF; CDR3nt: TGTGCCAGCAGTGAAGGGGGACTAGCCCGCAATGAGCAGTTCTTC
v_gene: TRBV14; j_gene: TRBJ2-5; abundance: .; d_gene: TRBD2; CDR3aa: CASSPGGVAGVRSETQYF; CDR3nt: TGTGCCAGCAGCCCAGGCGGGGTAGCGGGGGTCCGTTCGGAGACCCAGTACTTC
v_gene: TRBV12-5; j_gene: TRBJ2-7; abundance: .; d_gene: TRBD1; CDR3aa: CASGSGQFYEQYF; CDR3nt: TGTGCTAGTGGTTCGGGACAGTTCTACGAGCAGTACTTC